This TCR beta chain was obtained from a study of blood T cells in healthy people across ages. Study background: With template switching, about one barcoded beta molecule was captured per two T cells.

CDR3 size: 15 residues. In germline, CDR1 is LGHNA, CDR2 YSLEER. Trimming took 0 bases from V and 3 from J, leaving 12 bases between them. This clonotype was found a few times. The second PCR ran roughly 6 to 11 cycles with a sample-barcoded 5' primer and J-beta primers. MiXCR, run by TCRdb on the 5' RACE reads, gives a single entry per CDR3 protein. Of 540,000 or so distinct CDR3 sequences listed, around 24% are singletons. The sample also formed part of further work on T cells of mothers and their children. As that study records: Nine systemically healthy Caucasian donors: three mothers, six children.

The sample was blood. The chain combines TRBV4-3 with TRBJ2-7, with D perhaps matching TRBD1 or TRBD2 (5 bases each). This receptor was obtained from a boy younger than 18 in good health. CDR3 bases: TGCGCCAGCAGCCAAGAGGGGACGGGAATCTACGAGCAGTACTTC. This encodes CASSQEGTGIYEQYF.